Included here is one TCR beta chain sequence, with context. The specificity of this receptor is unknown. No clone much larger than this one lies a single base away; base qualities are absent. The time point tag for this specimen amounts to: cycle 2 day 1 (C2D1) of nivolumab. All trial patients had relapsed after autologous stem cell transplantation, with cohorts A, B and C differing in prior brentuximab vedotin exposure. The trial cohort included around 56 patients with relapsed/refractory classical Hodgkin lymphoma, and each patient had a best overall response of complete response, partial response or progressive disease. Trial patients were treated with single-agent nivolumab in the multi-cohort phase II CheckMate 205 trial. An independent review committee assessed best overall response by applying the 2007 International Working Group response criteria. Trial PBMCs were collected immediately before nivolumab initiation (C1D1) and during therapy at cycle 2 day 1 and cycle 4 day 1. Peripheral blood was collected in 8 mL Vacutainer Cell Preparation Tubes, from which PBMCs were isolated by centrifugation and then cryopreserved.

The germline V gene specifies SGHRS as CDR1 and YFSETQ as CDR2. CDR3 length: 16 amino acids, cysteine to phenylalanine. Just the 48-base CDR3 DNA is kept, in frame starting at base 1. At the junction V is shortened by 4 bases and J by 1 base, with 17 bases in between. The record originates from a study of PD-1 blockade in classical Hodgkin lymphoma (dated by TCRdb to about 2020). At the level of the whole study: Nivolumab dosing was 3 mg/kg intravenously every 2 weeks, continuing until either disease progression or unacceptable toxicity. The study used TCR beta sequencing and CyTOF to define a peripheral blood immune signature of response to PD-1 blockade in classical Hodgkin lymphoma.

Genomic DNA was extracted with the Qiagen DNeasy kit from unsorted PBMCs and from negatively selected CD4+ and CD8+ fractions. Amplification of TCR beta CDR3 regions was done by immunoSEQ multiplex PCR with primers that anneal to V and J segments. A synthetic immune receptor repertoire was used to minimize amplification bias, and remaining bias was computationally removed after sequencing. From the authors' description of their analysis: Custom Python scripts were used to quantify repertoire diversity as the Shannon entropy index. Unsorted, CD4+ and CD8+ repertoires were examined separately, except in combined analyses, for which CD4+ and CD8+ sequences were merged in silico. Clonal expansion was defined as at least a 2-fold frequency increase after treatment relative to C1D1, with a pseudocount of 0.5 for undetected baseline clones. Singleton clones were defined as clones with 0 or 1 copy at C1D1, and non-singleton clones were defined as clones with 2 or more copies. Clones expanded in unsorted samples were labelled as CD4+, CD8+ or unknown by matching protein sequences in sorted samples from the same patient. Wilcoxon tests on paired samples were used to test changes in diversity from C1D1 to C4D1. TCRdb's version of the immuneACCESS table is confined to in-frame rearrangements and falls short of the full clone set. An unresolved V gene accounts for under half of the shortfall where checked; the remainder is of unknown origin. V and J calls and clone size follow that table, whereas D and trimming were derived from the DNA. The sample yields roughly 60,000 clones; 70% to 90% were counted once. Clones ranked in the top ten supply under 6% of the sample.

What the authors observed across the whole study: By C4D1, a significant rise was seen in CD4+ TCR diversity but not in CD8+ TCR diversity (p=0.0027 vs p=0.16), and the rise was most apparent among complete responders (p=0.02). Trial patients achieving complete response had baseline diversity similar to newly diagnosed patients, whereas partial responders and progressors had significantly lower diversity. Only a single clinical trial cohort was studied, and what caused the repertoire differences, possibly disease activity or prior therapy, remained undefined. Baseline TCR diversity was reported as lower in newly diagnosed patients than in healthy donors, and lower still in relapsed/refractory patients. Lower diversity was observed in patients in whom nivolumab was started less than 1 year after ASCT, and these patients were excluded from later analyses so that confounding by immune reconstitution would be avoided.

Recombination joined TRBV5-1 with TRBJ1-1; possibly the D gene is TRBD1, per 5 matching bases. The sequencing used peripheral blood mononuclear cells (PBMCs), collected before the second cycle of nivolumab. This sequence originates from a human donor with classical Hodgkin lymphoma. This receptor carries the CDR3 CASSLDSVRSNTEAFF. The bases read TGCGCCAGCAGCCTAGACAGCGTGAGATCGAACACTGAAGCTTTCTTT.